The 32 T cell receptor beta chains below come from one sample, sequenced in a study of blood T cell repertoires in COVID-19 (TCRdb year 2020). Receptor libraries were prepared by the immunoSEQ multiplex PCR assay. The immuneACCESS repertoire file appears here via TCRdb, limited to in-frame rearrangements. These files lack a portion of the clones; in checked studies, under half of the deficit traces to unresolved V genes, and the cause of the others is not known. The sample table shows roughly 33,000 clones, and 85% are seen once. The biggest ten clones account for about 14% of the sample. The sample was peripheral blood. These receptors were collected from a human donor with acute or convalescent COVID-19. The donor label of this sample is uncertain.

The chain has TRBV28 and TRBJ2-7, with a weak D call TRBD1 (5 bases). The CDR3 runs 15 residues. Per the germline V gene, CDR1 is MDHEN and CDR2 is SYDVKM. Trimming pared 4 bases from V and 9 bases from J, leaving 22 bases between. CDR3 DNA sequence: TGTGCCAGCAGTTCCCCCGACAGAGCCTACGATGGGCAGTACTTC. Protein sequence: CASSSPDRAYDGQYF. The full variable domain, its missing parts supplied by reference TRBV28 and TRBJ2-7, is DVKVTQSSRYLVKRTGEKVFLECVQDMDHENMFWYRQDPGLGLRLIYFSYDVKMKEKGDIPEGYSVSREKKERFSLILESASTNQTSMYLCASSSPDRAYDGQYFGPGTRLTVT.

The V call is TRBV12-3 or TRBV12-4, the J call TRBJ2-1; D unclear. Between the trimmed V and J ends, which lost 3 bases and 7 bases, there was a span of 10 bases. CDR3 length: 13 amino acids. CDR3 sequence: CASSFQEWNEQFF. In DNA form, the CDR3 reads TGTGCCAGCAGTTTCCAGGAATGGAATGAGCAGTTCTTC.

The CDR3 DNA follows: TGTGCCAGCAGTCCCGTAGTGAACACTGAAGCTTTCTTT. This encodes CASSPVVNTEAFF. This chain links TRBV12-3 or TRBV12-4 with TRBJ1-1, with D uncertain. The CDR3 runs 13 residues. The V end lost 5 bases, the J end lost 0 bases, and 7 bases lay between the germline ends.

The rearrangement links TRBV4-2 to TRBJ1-2; D gene ambiguous. CDR3 size: 13 residues. V lost 0 bases, J lost 3 bases, and 5 bases lay in between. Germline CDR1 reads LGHNA; CDR2 reads YNFKEQ. CDR3 residues: CASSQESDYGYTF. The CDR3 DNA reads as TGTGCCAGCAGCCAAGAGTCAGACTATGGCTACACCTTC.

V and J are TRBV7-2 and TRBJ1-3; TRBD1 matches at 8 bases. Trimming at V came to 5 bases and at J to 4 bases, leaving 7 bases not matched to a gene. Germline CDR1 is SGHTA and CDR2 is FQGNSA. This CDR3 comprises 15 residues. The CDR3 DNA follows: TGTGCCAGCAGCCCTCAGGGGGCGGTCGGAAACACCATATATTTT. Its protein product is CASSPQGAVGNTIYF.

The genes are TRBV5-6 and TRBJ1-1; D is uncertain. Trimming took 2 bases from V and 1 from J, leaving 6 bases between them. This CDR3 is 13 amino acids long. In germline, CDR1 is SGHDT, CDR2 YYEEEE. CDR3 protein: CASSFQWNTEAFF. DNA for the CDR3: TGTGCCAGCAGCTTTCAGTGGAACACTGAAGCTTTCTTT.

This clone was seen only once. The chain recombines TRBV15 with TRBJ1-2; no clear D. CDR3 length equals 13 residues. V was pared by 0 bases and J by 2 bases, with 4 bases between. Germline lookup yields CDR1 LNHNV and CDR2 YYDKDF (reference sequence). CDR3 in DNA: TGTGCCACCAGCAGAGATCTAAACTATGGCTACACCTTC. Translating gives CATSRDLNYGYTF.

This chain links TRBV5-1 with TRBJ2-5; 11 bases are shared with TRBD2. This CDR3 spans 16 amino acids. V lost 2 bases and J lost 5; bases outside the gene matches: 8. CDR1 is SGHRS, CDR2 YFSETQ, per germline. The CDR3 coding sequence is TGCGCCAGCAGCTTCAGTAGCGGGAGGGCCCCGGAGACCCAGTACTTC. This translates into CASSFSSGRAPETQYF.

The V call is TRBV27, the J call TRBJ1-1, with a tentative D call TRBD1 (6 bases). CDR1 and CDR2 (germline): MNHEY, SMNVEV (reference sequence). CDR3 length: 16 amino acids. The V end was cut by 5 bases, the J end by 4 bases, with 20 bases between. CDR3 nucleotide sequence: TGTGCCAGCAGTCGCACGGGGGGGGCAATACGCACTGAAGCTTTCTTT. This translates into CASSRTGGAIRTEAFF.

J is TRBJ2-1 and V is TRBV3-1 (or the pseudogene TRBV3-2); 8 positions match TRBD1. The CDR3 is 13 residues long. The germline gives CDR1 LGHDT, CDR2 YNNKEL (reference sequence). The junction had 7 bases not matched to a gene; V was cut back by 6 bases and J by 9 bases. The CDR3 bases are TGTGCCAGCAGGCAGGGGGCGATTAGTGAGCAGTTCTTC. Amino acid sequence: CASRQGAISEQFF.

Here the CDR3 DNA reads TGCGCCAGCAGCCAAGATTACGGGGGTGAAGCTTTCTTT. Encoded protein: CASSQDYGGEAFF. The V and J genes are TRBV4-3 and TRBJ1-1; D might be TRBD1 (5 bases). Germline lookup yields CDR1 LGHNA and CDR2 YSLEER. Trimming shortened V by 0 bases and J by 7 bases, and 9 bases separated the two germline ends. This CDR3 spans 13 amino acids.

Turning to this clone: Other DNA sequences in this specimen translate into the identical CDR3. The genes are TRBV3-1 (or the pseudogene TRBV3-2) and TRBJ2-7; perhaps TRBD2 as D (5 bases). The germline CDR1 and CDR2 sequences are LGHDT and YNNKEL (reference sequence). V was clipped by 0 bases and J by 2 bases, with 11 bases between them. This CDR3 is 15 amino acids long. CDR3 nucleotides: TGTGCCAGCAGCCAAGAGGGTGGGAGAACCTACGAGCAGTACTTC. It is translated as CASSQEGGRTYEQYF.

There are a few counts of this clone. The V call is TRBV20-1, the J call TRBJ1-5; possibly TRBD1 for D (6 bases). Trimming removed 3 bases at V and 2 bases at J, with 11 bases between. The CDR3 has 14 residues. Germline assignment: CDR1 DFQATT and CDR2 SNEGSKA (reference sequence). The CDR3 region is CSASVAGGNQPQHF. As DNA, the CDR3 is TGCAGTGCTAGTGTGGCAGGGGGCAATCAGCCCCAGCATTTT.

This clone was seen only a few times. The chain employs TRBV19 and TRBJ2-7, with D perhaps matching TRBD2 (6 bases). The V gene's germline CDR1 is LNHDA and CDR2 SQIVND (reference sequence). Trimming removed 10 bases at V and 3 bases at J, with 13 bases between. The CDR3 sequence is 12 residues long. CDR3 coding DNA: TGTGCCACGGGGCGGGGCATCTACGAGCAGTACTTC. Translating gives CATGRGIYEQYF.

The chain uses TRBV27 and TRBJ1-6; 7 bases fit TRBD1. CDR1 and CDR2 from the germline V gene are MNHEY and SMNVEV (reference sequence). CDR3 length: 14 amino acids. Trimming at V came to 5 bases and at J to 10 bases, leaving 8 bases not matched to a gene. The CDR3, as DNA: TGTGCCAGCAGTCCACAGGGGTTGGGGTCACCCCTCCACTTT. The encoded protein is CASSPQGLGSPLHF.

The chain couples TRBV29-1 to TRBJ1-2; weak D call: TRBD1 (6 bases). From germline, CDR1 is SQVTM and CDR2 ANQGSEA. Trimming shortened V by 5 bases and J by 8 bases, and 18 bases separated the two germline ends. CDR3 length: 13 residues. As DNA, the CDR3 is TGCAGCGTTCGAGCCTCAGGGGCTGGCGGCTACACCTTC. Amino acid sequence: CSVRASGAGGYTF.

This chain joins TRBV4-3 and TRBJ1-2, with D hard to call. This CDR3 spans 12 amino acids. From germline, CDR1 is LGHNA and CDR2 YSLEER. The V end lost 5 bases, the J end lost 7 bases, and 11 bases lay between the germline ends. CDR3 region: CASSVTSGGYTF. CDR3 nucleotide sequence: TGCGCCAGCAGCGTTACCTCGGGTGGCTACACCTTC.

V gene TRBV10-3 combines with J gene TRBJ2-1; 11 bases are shared with TRBD2. Germline values: CDR1 ENHRY, CDR2 SYGVKD. After removal of 7 bases from V and 10 bases from J, the junction contained 12 bases not matched to a gene. This CDR3 contains 15 residues. The CDR3 DNA reads as TGTGCCATCAAGGAAATAGCGGGAGGGCTGAGGGAGCAGTTCTTC. It is translated as CAIKEIAGGLREQFF.

V gene TRBV5-6 combines with J gene TRBJ1-6; TRBD1 agrees at 7 bases. This CDR3 region has 15 residues. The V segment lost 3 bases and the J segment 5 bases; nucleotides outside the gene matches: 5. Germline V gene data show CDR1 as SGHDT and CDR2 as YYEEEE. Written as DNA, the CDR3 is TGTGCCAGCAGCTCCGTACAGGGGAATAATTCACCCCTCCACTTT. Translation: CASSSVQGNNSPLHF.

The chain employs TRBV9 and TRBJ2-2; 7 nucleotides line up with TRBD1. The ends lost 4 bases at V and 1 base at J; junction bases unmatched: 7. Germline CDR1 SGDLS, CDR2 YYNGEE. The CDR3 consists of 16 residues. The CDR3 here is CASSQRQGRNTGELFF. The CDR3 nucleotides read TGTGCCAGCAGCCAGCGACAGGGCAGGAACACCGGGGAGCTGTTTTTT.

This sequence joins TRBV30 and TRBJ2-1, with 8 bases identical to TRBD1. V was pared by 1 base and J by 7 bases, with 12 bases of the junction left unmatched. Germline CDR1 reads GTSNPN; CDR2 reads SVGIG (reference sequence). This CDR3 is built from 16 residues. CDR3: CAWSGLAQGAVNEQFF. The DNA of the CDR3 is TGTGCCTGGAGTGGTTTAGCGCAGGGGGCTGTAAATGAGCAGTTCTTC.

This rearrangement joins TRBV19 to TRBJ2-6, with D possibly being TRBD1 (5 bases). The CDR3 length is 17 residues. Germline V gene data show CDR1 as LNHDA and CDR2 as SQIVND (reference sequence). V lost 6 bases and J lost 0, with 15 bases in between. CDR3 bases: TGTGCCAGTAGATCGGTCAGGGATCACTCTGGGGCCAACGTCCTGACTTTC. It translates to CASRSVRDHSGANVLTF.

The chain joins TRBV7-2 to TRBJ2-5; TRBD2 aligns across 7 bases. There are 14 residues in the CDR3. The V gene's germline CDR1 is SGHTA and CDR2 FQGNSA. With V trimmed by 1 base and J by 5 bases, 4 bases remained unmatched. The CDR3 loop is CASSLGTAGETQYF. CDR3 DNA: TGTGCCAGCAGCTTAGGCACAGCGGGGGAGACCCAGTACTTC.

This clone was seen a single time. The chain couples TRBV28 to TRBJ1-2; D is unclear. Trimming removed 3 bases at V and 4 bases at J, with 18 bases between. Germline CDR1 is MDHEN and CDR2 is SYDVKM. The CDR3 covers 16 residues. In DNA form, the CDR3 reads TGTGCCAGCAGTTTTGGCAAATACGGAAACAGCTATGGCTACACCTTC. The encoded protein is CASSFGKYGNSYGYTF.

The genes are TRBV7-6 and TRBJ2-7; D perhaps matches TRBD1 (6 bases). The CDR3 is 14 residues long. Germline CDR1 SGHVS, CDR2 FNYEAQ. V lost 5 bases, J lost 0 bases, and 11 bases lay in between. The CDR3 sequence is CASSPQGSSYEQYF. In DNA form, the CDR3 reads TGTGCCAGCAGCCCTCAGGGGTCCTCCTACGAGCAGTACTTC.

V is TRBV2 and J is TRBJ1-2; possible D gene TRBD1, 6 bases. The CDR3 runs to 14 residues. CDR1 and CDR2 (germline): SNHLY, FYNNEI. The V end lost 6 bases, the J end lost 7 bases, and 18 bases lay between the germline ends. CDR3 nucleotides: TGTGCCAGCAGCCCCAGGTGGGGGCTTGGTGGCTACACCTTC. Translating it yields CASSPRWGLGGYTF. Full variable domain (outside the CDR3, taken from reference TRBV2 and TRBJ1-2): EPEVTQTPSHQVTQMGQEVILRCVPISNHLYFYWYRQILGQKVEFLVSFYNNEISEKSEIFDDQFSVERPDGSNFTLKIRSTKLEDSAMYFCASSPRWGLGGYTFGSGTRLTVV.

The chain carries TRBV6-5 and TRBJ1-6; D ambiguous. V lost 5 bases to trimming and J lost 4 bases, with 9 bases between them. The CDR3 is made up of 14 amino acids. Germline loops: CDR1 MNHEY, CDR2 SVGAGI. The CDR3 nucleotides read TGTGCCAGCAGTAACATTTTTTATAATTCACCCCTCCACTTT. This codes for CASSNIFYNSPLHF.

The chain combines TRBV30 with TRBJ2-3; 9 nucleotides line up with TRBD2. J gave up 5 bases and V 1 base, and 7 bases lay outside the gene matches. This CDR3 has 15 amino acids. Germline values: CDR1 GTSNPN, CDR2 SVGIG (reference sequence). In DNA, the CDR3 is TGTGCCTGGAGTGGGGGTAGCGGGAGTCGAGATACGCAGTATTTT. Its translation is CAWSGGSGSRDTQYF.

The chain employs TRBV28 and TRBJ1-6; 7 positions match TRBD1. The CDR3 extends over 12 amino acids. The ends lost 7 bases at V and 9 bases at J; junction bases unmatched: 3. Germline CDR1 MDHEN, CDR2 SYDVKM. CDR3 in amino acids: CASTRQGSPLHF. The DNA for the CDR3 is TGTGCCAGCACCCGACAGGGTTCACCCCTCCACTTT.

The genes are TRBV14 and TRBJ2-1, with D perhaps matching TRBD2 (6 bases). This CDR3 has 14 residues. Germline assignment: CDR1 SGHDN and CDR2 FVKESK. V lost 5 bases to trimming and J lost 4 bases, with 12 bases between them. In DNA, the CDR3 is TGTGCCAGCAGCAGACTAGAGAAATACAATGAGCAGTTCTTC. This codes for CASSRLEKYNEQFF.

The genes are TRBV7-9 and TRBJ1-1; no clear D gene. The CDR3 contains 15 residues. V lost 4 bases and J lost 5, with 17 bases in between. CDR1 is SEHNR, CDR2 FQNEAQ, per germline (reference sequence). CDR3 residues: CASSSWRGEGTEAFF. The DNA of the CDR3 is TGTGCCAGCAGCTCGTGGCGGGGAGAGGGTACTGAAGCTTTCTTT.

J is TRBJ2-2 and V is TRBV6-2 or TRBV6-3; D is unresolved. The CDR3 loop spans 16 amino acids. Germline V gene data show CDR1 as MNHEY and CDR2 as SVGEGT. Trimming shortened V by 6 bases and J by 1 base, and 15 bases separated the two germline ends. The CDR3 nucleotides are TGTGCCAGCAGCCGTCCCCAGGTTGGGAACACCGGGGAGCTGTTTTTT. This encodes CASSRPQVGNTGELFF.